The T cell receptor (beta chain) described here comes from a study of radiotherapy plus CTLA-4 blockade in lung cancer. Study background: Approximately 18% of patients responded objectively, and about 33% achieved disease control. Notes on the study in general: Early shifts in blood T cell clones, with interferon-beta, reportedly predicted response best. Blood-borne expansion of tumor-derived TCR clones followed radiotherapy plus ipilimumab.

Regarding this clone: Its antigen is unknown.

Chemo-refractory metastatic non-small-cell lung cancer patients were treated with focal radiation plus CTLA-4 blockade with ipilimumab. V was clipped by 0 bases and J by 5 bases, with 16 bases between them. Per the germline V gene, CDR1 is ENHRY and CDR2 is SYGVKD. The CDR3 loop spans 17 amino acids. Using immunoSEQ multiplex PCR, the repertoire was profiled, and TCRdb retains in-frame clones only, with some absent. The table shows 45,000 to 60,000 clones, with around 86% occurring only once. The chain couples TRBV10-3 to TRBJ2-2; tentatively, D is TRBD2 (7 bases). Sequenced material: peripheral blood, taken from a patient treated with radiotherapy plus ipilimumab. This clonotype was obtained from a human donor with non-small cell lung cancer who had stable disease on radiotherapy plus ipilimumab. CDR3 loop: CAISESRRRGLTGELFF. The CDR3 region has the DNA TGTGCCATCAGTGAGTCAAGGCGCAGGGGACTAACCGGGGAGCTGTTTTTT.